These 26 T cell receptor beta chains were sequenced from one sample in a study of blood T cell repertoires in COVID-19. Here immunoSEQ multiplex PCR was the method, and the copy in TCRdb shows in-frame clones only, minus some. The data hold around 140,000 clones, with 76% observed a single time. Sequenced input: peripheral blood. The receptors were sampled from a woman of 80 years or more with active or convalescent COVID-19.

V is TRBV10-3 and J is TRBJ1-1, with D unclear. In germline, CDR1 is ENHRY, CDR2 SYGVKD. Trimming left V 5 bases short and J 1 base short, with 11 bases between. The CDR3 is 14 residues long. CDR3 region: CAISPEVQNTEAFF. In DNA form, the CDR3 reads TGTGCCATCAGTCCCGAGGTCCAGAACACTGAAGCTTTCTTT.

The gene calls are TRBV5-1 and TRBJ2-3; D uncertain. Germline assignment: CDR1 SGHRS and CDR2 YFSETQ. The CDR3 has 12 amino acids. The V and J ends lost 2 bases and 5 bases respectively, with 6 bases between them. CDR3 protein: CASSFLGDTQYF. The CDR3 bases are TGCGCCAGCAGCTTTCTAGGAGATACGCAGTATTTT.

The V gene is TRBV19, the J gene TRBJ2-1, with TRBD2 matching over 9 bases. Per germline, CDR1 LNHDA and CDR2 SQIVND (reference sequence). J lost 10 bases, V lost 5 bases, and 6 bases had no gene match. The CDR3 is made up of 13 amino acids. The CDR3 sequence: CASSGGGVVEQFF. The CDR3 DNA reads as TGTGCCAGTAGTGGCGGGGGGGTAGTCGAGCAGTTCTTC.

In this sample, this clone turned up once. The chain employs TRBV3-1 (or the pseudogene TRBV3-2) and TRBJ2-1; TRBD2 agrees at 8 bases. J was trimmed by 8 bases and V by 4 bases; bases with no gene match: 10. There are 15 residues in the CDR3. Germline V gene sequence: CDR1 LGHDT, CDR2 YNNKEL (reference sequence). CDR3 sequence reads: CASSLIAGGQDEQFF. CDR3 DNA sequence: TGTGCCAGCAGCCTAATCGCGGGGGGACAAGATGAGCAGTTCTTC.

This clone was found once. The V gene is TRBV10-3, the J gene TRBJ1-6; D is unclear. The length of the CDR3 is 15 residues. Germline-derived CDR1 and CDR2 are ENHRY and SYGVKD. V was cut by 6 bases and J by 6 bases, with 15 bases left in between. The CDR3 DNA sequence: TGTGCCATCAGCCCGAGAGGAGGGTCTAATTCACCCCTCCACTTT. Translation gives CAISPRGGSNSPLHF.

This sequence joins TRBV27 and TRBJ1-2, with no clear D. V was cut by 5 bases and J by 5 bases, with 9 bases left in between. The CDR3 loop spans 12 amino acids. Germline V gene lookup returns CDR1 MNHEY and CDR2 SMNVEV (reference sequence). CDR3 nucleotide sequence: TGTGCCAGCAGTAACCAGAATTATGGCTACACCTTC. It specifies CASSNQNYGYTF.

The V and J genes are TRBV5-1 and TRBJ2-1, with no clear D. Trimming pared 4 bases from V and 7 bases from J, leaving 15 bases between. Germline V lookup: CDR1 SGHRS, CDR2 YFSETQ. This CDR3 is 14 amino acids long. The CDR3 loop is CASSIQTSSNEQFF. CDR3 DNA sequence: TGCGCCAGCAGCATCCAAACTTCATCAAATGAGCAGTTCTTC.

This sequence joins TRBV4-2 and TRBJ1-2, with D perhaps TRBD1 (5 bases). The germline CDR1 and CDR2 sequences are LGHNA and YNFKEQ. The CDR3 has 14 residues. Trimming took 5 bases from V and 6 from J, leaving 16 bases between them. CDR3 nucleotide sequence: TGTGCCAGCAGCGGTAAAGACAGATTTAATGGCTACACCTTC. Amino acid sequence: CASSGKDRFNGYTF.

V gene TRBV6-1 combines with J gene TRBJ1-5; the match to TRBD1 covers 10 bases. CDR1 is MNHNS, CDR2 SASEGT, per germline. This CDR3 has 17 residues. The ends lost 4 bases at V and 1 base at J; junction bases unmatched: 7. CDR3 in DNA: TGTGCCAGCAGTGGGGGGACAGGGGTGGTGAGCAATCAGCCCCAGCATTTT. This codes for CASSGGTGVVSNQPQHF.

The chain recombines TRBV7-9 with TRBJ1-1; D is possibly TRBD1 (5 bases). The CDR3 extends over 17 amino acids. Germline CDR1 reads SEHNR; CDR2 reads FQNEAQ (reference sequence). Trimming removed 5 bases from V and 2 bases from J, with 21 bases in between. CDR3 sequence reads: CASSPSMAQTGNTEAFF. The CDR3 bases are TGTGCCAGCAGCCCATCCATGGCTCAAACAGGAAACACTGAAGCTTTCTTT.

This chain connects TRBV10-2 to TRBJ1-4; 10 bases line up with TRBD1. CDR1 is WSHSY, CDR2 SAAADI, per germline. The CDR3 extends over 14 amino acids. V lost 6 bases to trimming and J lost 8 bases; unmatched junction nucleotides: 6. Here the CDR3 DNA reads TGCGCCAGCAGCGGTGGACAGGGGGGGGAAAAACTGTTTTTT. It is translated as CASSGGQGGEKLFF.

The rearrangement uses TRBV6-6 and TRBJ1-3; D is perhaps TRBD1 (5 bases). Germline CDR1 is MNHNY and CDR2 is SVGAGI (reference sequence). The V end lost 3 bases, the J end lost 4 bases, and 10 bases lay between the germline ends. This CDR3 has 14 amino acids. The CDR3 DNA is TGTGCCAGCAGTTATGACAGTCTGGGAAACACCATATATTTT. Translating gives CASSYDSLGNTIYF.

The CDR3 is CASSTRQSSPLHF. The CDR3 nucleotides are TGTGCCAGCAGTACTCGACAGTCTTCACCCCTCCACTTT. The chain couples TRBV12-3 or TRBV12-4 to TRBJ1-6; weak D call: TRBD1 (5 bases). The V end was cut by 5 bases, the J end by 9 bases, with 11 bases between. The CDR3 length is 13 residues.

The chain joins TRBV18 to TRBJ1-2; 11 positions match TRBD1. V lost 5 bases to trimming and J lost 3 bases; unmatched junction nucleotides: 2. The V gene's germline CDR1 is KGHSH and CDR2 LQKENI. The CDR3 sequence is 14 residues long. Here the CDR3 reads CASSTGQGDYGYTF. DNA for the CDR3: TGTGCCAGCTCAACGGGACAGGGGGACTATGGCTACACCTTC.

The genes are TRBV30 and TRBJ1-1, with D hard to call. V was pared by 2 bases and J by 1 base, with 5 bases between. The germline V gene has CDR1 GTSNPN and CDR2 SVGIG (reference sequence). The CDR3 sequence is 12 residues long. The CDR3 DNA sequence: TGTGCCTGGAGTCCAGAGAACACTGAAGCTTTCTTT. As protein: CAWSPENTEAFF.

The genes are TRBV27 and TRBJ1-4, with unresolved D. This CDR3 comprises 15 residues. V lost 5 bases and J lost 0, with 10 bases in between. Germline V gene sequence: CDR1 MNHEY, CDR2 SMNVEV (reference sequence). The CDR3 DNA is TGTGCCAGCAGTGCCCCCGGGGCAACTAATGAAAAACTGTTTTTT. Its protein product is CASSAPGATNEKLFF.

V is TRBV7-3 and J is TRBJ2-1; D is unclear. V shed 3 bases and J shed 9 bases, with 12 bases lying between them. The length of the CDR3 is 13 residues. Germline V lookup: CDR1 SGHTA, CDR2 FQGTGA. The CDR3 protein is CASSFTRLGEQFF. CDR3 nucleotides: TGTGCCAGCAGCTTCACGAGGTTAGGTGAGCAGTTCTTC.

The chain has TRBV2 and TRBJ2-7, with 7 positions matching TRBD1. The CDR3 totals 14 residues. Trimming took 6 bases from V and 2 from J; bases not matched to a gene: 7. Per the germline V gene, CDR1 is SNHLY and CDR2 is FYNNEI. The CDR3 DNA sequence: TGTGCCAGCAGCTTGGGACAGCACACCTACGAGCAGTACTTC. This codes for CASSLGQHTYEQYF.

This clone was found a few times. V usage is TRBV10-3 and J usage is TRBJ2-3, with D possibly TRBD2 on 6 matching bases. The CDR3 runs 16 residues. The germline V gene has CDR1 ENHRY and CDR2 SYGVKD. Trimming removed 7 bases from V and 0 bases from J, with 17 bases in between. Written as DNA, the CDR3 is TGTGCCATCACGGATGGAGGGGCCGTAAGCACAGATACGCAGTATTTT. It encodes CAITDGGAVSTDTQYF.

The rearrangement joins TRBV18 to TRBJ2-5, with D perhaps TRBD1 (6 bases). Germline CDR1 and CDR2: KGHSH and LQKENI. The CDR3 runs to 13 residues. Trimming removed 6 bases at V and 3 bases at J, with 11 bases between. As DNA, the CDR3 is TGTGCCAGCTCGCTACAGGGTAAAGAGACCCAGTACTTC. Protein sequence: CASSLQGKETQYF.

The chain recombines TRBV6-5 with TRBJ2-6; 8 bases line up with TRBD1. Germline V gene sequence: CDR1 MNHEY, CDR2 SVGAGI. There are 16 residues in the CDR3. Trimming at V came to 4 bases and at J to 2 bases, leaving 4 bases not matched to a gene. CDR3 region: CASSFSDRAGANVLTF. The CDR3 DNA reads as TGTGCCAGCAGTTTCTCGGACAGGGCTGGGGCCAACGTCCTGACTTTC.

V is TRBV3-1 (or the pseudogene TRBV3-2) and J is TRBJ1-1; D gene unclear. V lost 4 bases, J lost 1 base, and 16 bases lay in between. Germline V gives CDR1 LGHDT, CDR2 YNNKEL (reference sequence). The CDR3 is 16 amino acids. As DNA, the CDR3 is TGTGCCAGCAGCCCTTGGGCATCTTCAAAGAACACTGAAGCTTTCTTT. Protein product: CASSPWASSKNTEAFF.

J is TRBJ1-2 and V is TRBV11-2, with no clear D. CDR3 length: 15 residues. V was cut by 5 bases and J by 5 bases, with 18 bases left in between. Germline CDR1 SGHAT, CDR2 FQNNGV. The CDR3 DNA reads TGTGCCAGCAGCCTCTCGGAGGCACAACGGTATGGCTACACCTTC. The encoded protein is CASSLSEAQRYGYTF.

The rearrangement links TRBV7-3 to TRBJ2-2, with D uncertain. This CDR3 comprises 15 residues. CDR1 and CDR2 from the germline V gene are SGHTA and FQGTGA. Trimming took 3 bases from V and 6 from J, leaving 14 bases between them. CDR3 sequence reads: CASSFQPSGPGELFF. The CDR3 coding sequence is TGTGCCAGCAGCTTCCAACCCTCGGGTCCCGGGGAGCTGTTTTTT.

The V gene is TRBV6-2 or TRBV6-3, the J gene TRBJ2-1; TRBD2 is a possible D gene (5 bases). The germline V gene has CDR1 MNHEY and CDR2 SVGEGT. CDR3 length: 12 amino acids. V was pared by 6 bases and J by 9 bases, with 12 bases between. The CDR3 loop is CASSKTGIEQFF. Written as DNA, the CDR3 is TGTGCCAGCAGCAAAACCGGGATTGAGCAGTTCTTC.

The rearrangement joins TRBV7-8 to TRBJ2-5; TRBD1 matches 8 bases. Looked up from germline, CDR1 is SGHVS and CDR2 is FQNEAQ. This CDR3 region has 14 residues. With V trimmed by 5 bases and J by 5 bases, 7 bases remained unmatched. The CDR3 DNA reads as TGTGCCAGCAGCCTAGACAGGGGTCGTGAGACCCAGTACTTC. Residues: CASSLDRGRETQYF.